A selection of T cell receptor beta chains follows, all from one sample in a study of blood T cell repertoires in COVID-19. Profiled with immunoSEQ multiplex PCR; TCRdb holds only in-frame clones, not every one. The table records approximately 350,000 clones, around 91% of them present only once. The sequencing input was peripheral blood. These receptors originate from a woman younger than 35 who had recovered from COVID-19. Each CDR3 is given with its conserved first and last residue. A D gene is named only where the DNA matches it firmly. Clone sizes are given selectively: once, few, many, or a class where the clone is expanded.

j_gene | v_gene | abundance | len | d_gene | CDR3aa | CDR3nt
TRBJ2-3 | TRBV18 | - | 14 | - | CASSPLVKTDTQYF | TGTGCCAGCTCACCACTAGTTAAAACAGATACGCAGTATTTT
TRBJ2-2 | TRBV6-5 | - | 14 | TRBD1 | CASSRDRVAGELFF | TGTGCCAGCTCCCGGGACAGGGTGGCCGGGGAGCTGTTTTTT
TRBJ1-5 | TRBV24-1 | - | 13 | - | CATSGLGGQPQHF | TGTGCCACCAGTGGCTTGGGGGGACAGCCCCAGCATTTT
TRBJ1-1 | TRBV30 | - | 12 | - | CAWSLSNTEAFF | TGTGCCTGGTCTCTATCGAACACTGAAGCTTTCTTT
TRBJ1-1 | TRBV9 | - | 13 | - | CASSVGMNTEAFF | TGTGCCAGCAGCGTCGGGATGAACACTGAAGCTTTCTTT
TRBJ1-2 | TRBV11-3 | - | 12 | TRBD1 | CASSIQGDGYTF | TGTGCCAGCAGCATCCAGGGGGATGGCTACACCTTC
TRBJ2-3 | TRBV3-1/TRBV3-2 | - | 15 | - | CASSQEGAGTDTQYF | TGTGCCAGCAGCCAAGAGGGGGCCGGTACAGATACGCAGTATTTT
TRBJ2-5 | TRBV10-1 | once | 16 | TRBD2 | CASRSGTSGPQETQYF | TGCGCCAGCCGCTCGGGGACTAGCGGGCCCCAAGAGACCCAGTACTTC
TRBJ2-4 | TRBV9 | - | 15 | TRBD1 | CASSVGQGAKNIQYF | TGTGCCAGCAGCGTAGGACAGGGGGCCAAAAACATTCAGTACTTC
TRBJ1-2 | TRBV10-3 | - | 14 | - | CAISLDTEGTGYTF | TGTGCCATCAGCTTGGATACGGAGGGAACTGGCTACACCTTC
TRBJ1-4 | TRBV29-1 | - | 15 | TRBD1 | CSVEDPGTGGEKLFF | TGCAGCGTTGAAGATCCGGGGACAGGGGGTGAAAAACTGTTTTTT
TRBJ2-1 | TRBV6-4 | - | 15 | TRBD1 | CASSLQGAGYNEQFF | TGTGCCAGCAGCCTACAGGGGGCAGGGTACAATGAGCAGTTCTTC
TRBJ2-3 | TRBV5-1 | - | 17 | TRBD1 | CASAGDRARLGADTQYF | TGCGCCTCGGCCGGTGACAGGGCGAGGCTCGGGGCAGATACGCAGTATTTT
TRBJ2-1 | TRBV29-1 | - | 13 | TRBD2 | CSVRTSGGVGQFF | TGCAGCGTTAGGACTAGCGGGGGGGTAGGGCAGTTCTTC
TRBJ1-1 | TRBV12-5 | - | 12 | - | CASGFSNTEAFF | TGTGCTAGTGGTTTCTCGAACACTGAAGCTTTCTTT
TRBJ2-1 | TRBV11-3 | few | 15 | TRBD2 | CASSPGLAGLDEQFF | TGTGCCAGCAGCCCCGGACTAGCGGGACTCGATGAGCAGTTCTTC
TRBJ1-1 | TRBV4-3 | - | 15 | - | CASSPQAGGNTEAFF | TGCGCCAGCAGCCCCCAAGCCGGGGGTAACACTGAAGCTTTCTTT
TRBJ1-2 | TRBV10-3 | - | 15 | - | CAISGQGLPLYGYTF | TGTGCCATCAGTGGGCAGGGACTCCCGCTCTATGGCTACACCTTC
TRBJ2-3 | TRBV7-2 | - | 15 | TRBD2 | CASSLSGSGADTQYF | TGTGCCAGCAGCCTCAGCGGGAGTGGAGCAGATACGCAGTATTTT
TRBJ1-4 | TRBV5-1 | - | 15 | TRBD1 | CASSLDRGKNEKLFF | TGCGCCAGCAGCTTGGACAGGGGGAAGAATGAAAAACTGTTTTTT
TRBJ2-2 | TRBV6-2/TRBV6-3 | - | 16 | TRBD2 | CASSYSGGSRTGELFF | TGTGCCAGCAGTTACTCGGGGGGGAGCCGCACCGGGGAGCTGTTTTTT
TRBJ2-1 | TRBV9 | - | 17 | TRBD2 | CASSVGLLAGGGNEQFF | TGTGCCAGCTCCGTTGGACTCCTAGCGGGAGGAGGTAATGAGCAGTTCTTC
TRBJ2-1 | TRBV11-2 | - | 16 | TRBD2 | CASSTIAGSSYNEQFF | TGTGCCAGCAGCACTATAGCGGGCAGCTCCTACAATGAGCAGTTCTTC
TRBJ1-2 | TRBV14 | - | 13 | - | CASSQGGGYGYTF | TGTGCCAGCAGCCAAGGGGGGGGCTATGGCTACACCTTC
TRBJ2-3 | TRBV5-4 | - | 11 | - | CASSHTDTQYF | TGTGCCAGCAGCCACACAGATACGCAGTATTTT
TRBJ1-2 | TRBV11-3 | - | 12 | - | CASSFGEDGYTF | TGTGCCAGCAGCTTTGGTGAGGATGGCTACACCTTC
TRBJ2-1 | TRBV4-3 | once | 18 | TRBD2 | CASSPGLAGGPGYNEQFF | TGCGCCAGCAGCCCCGGGCTAGCGGGAGGGCCCGGCTACAATGAGCAGTTCTTC
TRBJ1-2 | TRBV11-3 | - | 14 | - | CASSADRINYGYTF | TGTGCCAGCAGTGCGGACAGAATCAACTATGGCTACACCTTC
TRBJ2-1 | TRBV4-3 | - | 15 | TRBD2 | CASSHSGSGSSEQFF | TGCGCCAGCAGCCATTCGGGTAGCGGGAGTAGTGAGCAGTTCTTC
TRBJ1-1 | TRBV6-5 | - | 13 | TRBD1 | CATRTGTNTEAFF | TGTGCCACCCGGACAGGAACGAACACTGAAGCTTTCTTT
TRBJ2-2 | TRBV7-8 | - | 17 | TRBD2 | CASSQGTSGSSTGELFF | TGTGCCAGCAGCCAGGGGACTAGCGGGAGTAGTACCGGGGAGCTGTTTTTT
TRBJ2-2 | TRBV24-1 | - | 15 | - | CATSEGVWDTGELFF | TGTGCCACCAGTGAAGGGGTATGGGACACCGGGGAGCTGTTTTTT
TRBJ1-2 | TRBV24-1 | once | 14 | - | CATSDVAGGGGYTF | TGTGCCACCAGTGATGTGGCGGGTGGTGGTGGCTACACCTTC
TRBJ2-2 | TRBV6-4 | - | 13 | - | CASGGRDTGELFF | TGTGCCAGCGGGGGCCGTGACACCGGGGAGCTGTTTTTT
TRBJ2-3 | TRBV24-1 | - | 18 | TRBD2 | CATSDLGGTSGSTDTQYF | TGTGCCACCAGTGATTTAGGGGGTACTAGCGGCTCCACAGATACGCAGTATTTT
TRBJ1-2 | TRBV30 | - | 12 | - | CASMGTLSGYTF | TGTGCCTCGATGGGGACATTAAGTGGCTACACCTTC
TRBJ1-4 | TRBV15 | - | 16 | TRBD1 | CATSRENQGVSEKLFF | TGTGCCACCAGCAGAGAGAATCAGGGGGTTAGTGAAAAACTGTTTTTT